The 23 T cell receptor beta chains below were found in one sample sequenced in a study of T cells in Graves' hyperthyroidism and ophthalmopathy. Amplification of TCR beta CDR3 regions used RNA as the template. The HTBI primer set served for first-round RT-PCR of the TCR CDR3. TCRdb analysed the multiplex PCR reads with MiXCR anew, one entry per CDR3 protein. The table lists 750,000 to 900,000 distinct CDR3 sequences, roughly 40% of them singletons. The sequenced sample consisted of blood. The receptors come from a man aged 18 to 29 with Graves' hyperthyroidism.

For this clonotype: Lacking the conserved final phenylalanine or tryptophan, this CDR3 likely reflects a read error. The V call is TRBV6-1, the J call TRBJ2-7; no definite D call. The CDR3 covers 13 residues. V was cut by 6 bases and J by 2 bases, with 11 bases left in between. Germline assignment: CDR1 MNHNS and CDR2 SASEGT. CDR3 loop: CASSLGRTYEQYL. In nucleotides, the CDR3 is TGTGCCAGCAGCCTCGGACGGACCTACGAGCAGTACCTC.

This clonotype was observed a few times. The chain uses TRBV11-2 and TRBJ1-1; the D is unclear. Germline CDR1 SGHAT, CDR2 FQNNGV. With 1 base removed from V and 6 bases from J, the gap between germline ends came to 15 bases. CDR3 length equals 15 residues. In DNA, the CDR3 is TGTGCCAGCAGCTTAGGGCGGGAGAGGGCCCCTGAAGCTTTCTTT. It yields the protein CASSLGRERAPEAFF.

Points on this clonotype: With a much larger clone just one base away, this may be a read error. CDR3 sequence reads: CACRGHTGEPFF. DNA of the CDR3: TGTGCCTGCCGAGGGCACACCGGGGAGCCGTTTTTT. The chain combines TRBV7-9 with TRBJ2-2; D might be TRBD2 (5 bases). This CDR3 is built from 12 residues. Germline loops: CDR1 SEHNR, CDR2 FQNEAQ (reference sequence). The full variable domain, in which reference TRBV7-9 and TRBJ2-2 provide the parts outside the CDR3, is DTGVSQNPRHKITKRGQNVTFRCDPISEHNRLYWYRQTLGQGPEFLTYFQNEAQLEKSRLLSDRFSAERPKGSFSTLEIQRTEQGDSAMYLCACRGHTGEPFFGEGSRLTVL.

The gene calls are TRBV7-9 and TRBJ2-7; D perhaps matches TRBD2 (5 bases). Between the trimmed V and J ends, which lost 1 base and 4 bases, there was a span of 11 bases. Germline lookup yields CDR1 SEHNR and CDR2 FQNEAQ (reference sequence). The CDR3 loop spans 14 amino acids. The CDR3 coding sequence is TGTGCCAGCAGCTTAGACCCTAGCCTTTACGAGCAGTACTTC. Translating gives CASSLDPSLYEQYF.

This clonotype occurred once. The chain joins TRBV2 to TRBJ2-7; no clear D gene. V lost 8 bases to trimming and J lost 5 bases, with 13 bases between them. This CDR3 spans 12 amino acids. The germline V gene has CDR1 SNHLY and CDR2 FYNNEI. The chain's CDR3 is CASRPAPNEQYF. CDR3 sequence (DNA): TGTGCCAGCCGGCCAGCCCCCAACGAGCAGTACTTC.

Of note for this clonotype: A junction boundary mismatches the germline segment, possibly from a read error. The rearrangement joins TRBV10-3 to TRBJ1-5; D unclear. This CDR3 is built from 12 residues. The V gene's germline CDR1 is ENHRY and CDR2 SYGVKD. This CDR3 is CASSKPNQPQHF. CDR3 nucleotide sequence: TGTGCCAGCAGTAAACCTAATCAGCCCCAGCATTTT.

The chain links TRBV10-2 to TRBJ2-7, with a tentative D call TRBD2 (6 bases). Germline CDR1 is WSHSY and CDR2 is SAAADI. V was shortened by 6 bases and J by 3 bases, with 18 bases between the two germline ends. This CDR3 contains 15 residues. CDR3 sequence reads: CASSQGREKNYEQYF. The CDR3 region has the DNA TGCGCCAGCAGCCAAGGCCGGGAGAAAAACTACGAGCAGTACTTC.

This rearrangement joins TRBV29-1 to TRBJ2-5; D is unclear. Trimming removed 4 bases from V and 6 bases from J, with 15 bases in between. Germline V lookup: CDR1 SQVTM, CDR2 ANQGSEA. This CDR3 is built from 13 residues. In nucleotides, the CDR3 is TGCAGCGTTGGGTCAGGAGTTGCTCAGACCCAGTACTTC. Protein sequence: CSVGSGVAQTQYF.

On this clonotype: The junction shows a germline mismatch at one end, possibly a read error. The V gene is TRBV7-9, the J gene TRBJ1-1; no clear D. Germline loops: CDR1 SEHNR, CDR2 FQNEAQ (reference sequence). The CDR3 runs to 14 residues. The CDR3 protein is CTSSLGTANTEAFF. CDR3 DNA sequence: TGTACCAGCAGCTTAGGTACGGCCAACACTGAAGCTTTCTTT.

Turning to this clonotype: The final CDR3 position lacks the conserved phenylalanine or tryptophan, pointing to a likely read error. It is unclear where the CDR3 begins or ends on the DNA, so no DNA is shown, and the CDR3 is as TCRdb lists it. The gene calls are TRBV7-2 and TRBJ1-3; the listed D gene, TRBD1, was not tested against the DNA. The length of the CDR3 is 8 amino acids, counting both ends. CDR1 and CDR2 from the germline V gene are SGHTA and FQGNSA. CDR3 loop: CASSLEGT.

This clonotype was seen repeatedly, ten times or more. The J gene is TRBJ2-7, the V gene TRBV19; maybe TRBD2 (6 bases). Trimming took off 9 bases at V and 7 bases at J, with 19 bases between the two ends. CDR1 and CDR2 (germline): LNHDA, SQIVND (reference sequence). This CDR3 is 13 amino acids long. CDR3 in DNA: TGTGCCAGCCAGCGGACCTGGGGGGATGAGCAGTACTTC. This codes for CASQRTWGDEQYF.

The chain uses TRBV6-5 and TRBJ2-6, with D possibly being TRBD2 (5 bases). This CDR3 is 21 amino acids long. V was trimmed by 6 bases and J by 0 bases, leaving 27 bases between them. The germline V gene encodes CDR1 MNHEY and CDR2 SVGAGI. The CDR3 DNA is TGTGCCAGCAGCTTAGATCACCCCGGAGGCGGAAAAGTCTCTGGGGCCAACGTCCTGACTTTC. As protein: CASSLDHPGGGKVSGANVLTF.

This chain links TRBV12-3 or TRBV12-4 with TRBJ1-1; possibly TRBD1 for D (5 bases). V dropped 6 bases and J dropped 8 bases, with 16 bases sitting between them. The CDR3 runs 13 residues. CDR3 sequence: CASSMTLQEEAFF. The CDR3 DNA reads as TGTGCCAGCAGCATGACATTACAGGAAGAAGCTTTCTTT.

The J gene is TRBJ1-5, the V gene TRBV10-3; 7 bases are a match to TRBD1. Germline assignment: CDR1 ENHRY and CDR2 SYGVKD. The CDR3 contains 13 residues. Germline trimming cut 3 bases from V and 7 bases from J; bases unmatched to any gene: 3. Here the CDR3 reads CAISEGGQQPQHF. The CDR3 DNA reads TGTGCCATCAGTGAAGGGGGCCAGCAGCCCCAGCATTTT.

In its sample, this clonotype was seen a few times. The V and J genes are TRBV7-2 and TRBJ1-2, with 7 bases identical to TRBD1. The V and J ends lost 5 bases and 8 bases, in that order; junction bases with no gene match: 11. Germline V lookup: CDR1 SGHTA, CDR2 FQGNSA. The CDR3 has 14 amino acids. The CDR3 coding sequence is TGTGCCAGCAGCAAGGGGGCACAGGGTGCCGGCTACACCTTC. Its protein is CASSKGAQGAGYTF.

The chain combines TRBV5-1 with TRBJ1-1; 9 bases map to TRBD1. This CDR3 comprises 15 residues. Germline trimming cut 4 bases from V and 8 bases from J; bases unmatched to any gene: 12. Germline-derived CDR1 and CDR2 are SGHRS and YFSETQ. The CDR3, as DNA: TGCGCCAGCAGCATCGGGACAGGGCTTATTGTGGAAGCTTTCTTT. This gives the protein CASSIGTGLIVEAFF.

In this sample, this clonotype turned up many times. The chain joins TRBV20-1 to TRBJ2-5; possibly TRBD2 for D (5 bases). V dropped 6 bases and J dropped 5 bases, with 16 bases sitting between them. The CDR3 has 13 amino acids. Per germline, CDR1 DFQATT and CDR2 SNEGSKA (reference sequence). CDR3 coding DNA: TGCAGTGCACTAGTGGGAGTTGCGGAGACCCAGTACTTC. This sequence encodes CSALVGVAETQYF.

CDR3 DNA: TGCAGCGTCTATCGTCAGGGAGAGGAAGGCGGGGAGCTGTTTTTT. Residues: CSVYRQGEEGGELFF. The chain links TRBV29-1 to TRBJ2-2; perhaps D is TRBD1 or TRBD2 (5 bases each). The CDR3 runs 15 residues. Between the trimmed V and J ends, which lost 6 bases and 7 bases, there was a span of 21 bases. Germline V lookup: CDR1 SQVTM, CDR2 ANQGSEA.

The chain links TRBV12-3 or TRBV12-4 to TRBJ1-5; D is ambiguous. V lost 2 bases and J 4 bases, leaving 12 bases between the germline ends. The CDR3 has 15 amino acids. The CDR3 loop reads CASSLFWELNQPQHF. DNA for the CDR3: TGTGCCAGCAGTTTATTCTGGGAGCTAAATCAGCCCCAGCATTTT.

This clonotype was seen many times. The chain links TRBV29-1 to TRBJ2-5, with TRBD2 as a possible D gene (5 bases). V was shortened by 5 bases and J by 2 bases, with 15 bases between the two germline ends. The germline CDR1 and CDR2 sequences are SQVTM and ANQGSEA. CDR3 length: 14 amino acids. The DNA of the CDR3 is TGCAGCGTTAAACCCGGAACTAGTCAAGAGACCCAGTACTTC. It codes for CSVKPGTSQETQYF.

This clonotype occurred many times. This chain links TRBV29-1 with TRBJ2-7; maybe TRBD1 (5 bases). The CDR3 contains 11 residues. Germline V lookup: CDR1 SQVTM, CDR2 ANQGSEA. Trimming removed 1 base from V and 5 bases from J, with 6 bases in between. The CDR3 here is CSVEGGDEQYF. The CDR3 region has the DNA TGCAGCGTTGAAGGGGGCGACGAGCAGTACTTC.

The rearrangement links TRBV7-4 to TRBJ2-2; perhaps TRBD2 as D (6 bases). Germline V gene lookup returns CDR1 SGHVT and CDR2 SQSDAQ. The CDR3 runs 16 residues. V was cut by 5 bases and J by 4 bases, with 17 bases left in between. In DNA form, the CDR3 reads TGTGCCAGCAGCGTTCGCGGGGACCTGGGCACCGGGGAGCTGTTTTTT. Its translation is CASSVRGDLGTGELFF.

Worth noting for this clonotype: At one end, the junction sequence differs from germline, possibly due to a read error. The genes are TRBV2 and TRBJ2-2, with no clear D. The CDR3 has 15 residues. Germline V CDR1 and CDR2: SNHLY, FYNNEI. The CDR3: CASSRPSSNPGELFF. The DNA of the CDR3 is TGCGCCAGCAGCCGGCCTTCTAGTAACCCCGGGGAGCTGTTTTTT.